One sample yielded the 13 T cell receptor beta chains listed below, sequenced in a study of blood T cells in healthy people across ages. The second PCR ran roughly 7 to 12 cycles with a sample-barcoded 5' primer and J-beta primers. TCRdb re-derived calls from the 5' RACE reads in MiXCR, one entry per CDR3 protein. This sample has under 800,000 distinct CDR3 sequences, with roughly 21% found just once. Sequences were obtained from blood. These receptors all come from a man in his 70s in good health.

CDR3 residues: CAISETSNQPQHF. The CDR3 coding sequence is TGTGCCATCAGTGAGACCAGCAATCAGCCCCAGCATTTT. V is TRBV10-3 and J is TRBJ1-5; no reliable D call. Germline-derived CDR1 and CDR2 are ENHRY and SYGVKD. This CDR3 comprises 13 residues. V was pared by 2 bases and J by 1 base, with 3 bases between.

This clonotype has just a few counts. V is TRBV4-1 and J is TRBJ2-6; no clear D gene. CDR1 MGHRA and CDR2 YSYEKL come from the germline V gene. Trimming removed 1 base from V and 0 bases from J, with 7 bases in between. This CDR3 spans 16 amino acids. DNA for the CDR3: TGCGCCAGCAGCCAAGTCAGGAGCTCTGGGGCCAACGTCCTGACTTTC. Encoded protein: CASSQVRSSGANVLTF.

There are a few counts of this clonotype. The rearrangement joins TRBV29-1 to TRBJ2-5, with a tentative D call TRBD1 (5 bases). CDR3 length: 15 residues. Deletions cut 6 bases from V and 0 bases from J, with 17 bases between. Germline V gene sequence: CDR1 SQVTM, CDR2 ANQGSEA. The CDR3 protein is CSVAYLGVNQETQYF. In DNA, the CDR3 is TGCAGCGTAGCGTATTTAGGGGTAAACCAAGAGACCCAGTACTTC.

Here the CDR3 DNA reads TGTGCCAGCAGACTAGCGGGCCGTGTCAGTTCCTACAATGAGCAGTTCTTC. Translation gives CASRLAGRVSSYNEQFF. The chain carries TRBV9 and TRBJ2-1; 9 nucleotides match TRBD2. V dropped 5 bases and J dropped 1; count of bases not matched to a gene: 10. CDR1 and CDR2 (germline): SGDLS, YYNGEE. CDR3 length: 17 amino acids.

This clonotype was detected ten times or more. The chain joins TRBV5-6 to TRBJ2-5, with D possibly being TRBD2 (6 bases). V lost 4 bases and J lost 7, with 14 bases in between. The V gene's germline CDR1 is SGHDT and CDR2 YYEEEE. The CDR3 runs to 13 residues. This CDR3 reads CASSGWTTATQYF. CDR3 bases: TGTGCCAGCAGCGGCTGGACTACCGCGACCCAGTACTTC.

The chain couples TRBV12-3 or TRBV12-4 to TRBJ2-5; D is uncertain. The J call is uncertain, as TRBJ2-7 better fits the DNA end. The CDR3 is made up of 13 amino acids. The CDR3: CASSWTVSYEQYF. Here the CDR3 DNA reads TGTGCCAGCAGCTGGACGGTCTCCTACGAGCAGTACTTC.

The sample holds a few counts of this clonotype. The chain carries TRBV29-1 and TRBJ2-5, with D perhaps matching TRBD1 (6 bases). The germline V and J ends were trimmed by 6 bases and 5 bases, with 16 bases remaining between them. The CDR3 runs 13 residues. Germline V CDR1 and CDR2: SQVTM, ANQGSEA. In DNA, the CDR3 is TGCAGCGTCCTACAGGGAATTAAGGAGACCCAGTACTTC. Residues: CSVLQGIKETQYF. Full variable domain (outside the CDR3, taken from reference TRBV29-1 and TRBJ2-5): SAVISQKPSRDICQRGTSLTIQCQVDSQVTMMFWYRQQPGQSLTLIATANQGSEATYESGFVIDKFPISRPNLTFSTLTVSNMSPEDSSIYLCSVLQGIKETQYFGPGTRLLVL.

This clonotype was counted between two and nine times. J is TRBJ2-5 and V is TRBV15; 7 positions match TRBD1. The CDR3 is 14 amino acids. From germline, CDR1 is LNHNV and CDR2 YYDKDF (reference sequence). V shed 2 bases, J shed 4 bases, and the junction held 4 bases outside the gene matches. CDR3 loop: CATSRTGVGETQYF. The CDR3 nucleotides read TGTGCCACCAGCAGAACAGGGGTTGGAGAGACCCAGTACTTC.

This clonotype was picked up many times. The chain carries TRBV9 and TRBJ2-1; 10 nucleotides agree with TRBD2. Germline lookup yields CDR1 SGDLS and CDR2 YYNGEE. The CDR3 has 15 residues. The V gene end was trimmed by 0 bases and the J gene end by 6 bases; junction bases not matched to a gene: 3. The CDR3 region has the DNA TGTGCCAGCAGCGTAGGGACTAGCGGAGCCAATGAGCAGTTCTTC. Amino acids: CASSVGTSGANEQFF.

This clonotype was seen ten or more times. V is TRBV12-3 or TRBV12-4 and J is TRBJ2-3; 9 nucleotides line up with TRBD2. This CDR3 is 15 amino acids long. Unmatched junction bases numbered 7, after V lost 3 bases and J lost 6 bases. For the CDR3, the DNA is TGTGCCAGCAGTTTGGATATTGGGACTAGCGATACGCAGTATTTT. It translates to CASSLDIGTSDTQYF.

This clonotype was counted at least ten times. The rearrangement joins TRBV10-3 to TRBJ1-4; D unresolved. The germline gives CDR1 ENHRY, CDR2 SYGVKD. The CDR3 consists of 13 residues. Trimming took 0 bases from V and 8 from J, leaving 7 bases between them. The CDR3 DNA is TGTGCCATCAGTGAGTCGGCAGAAGAAAAACTGTTTTTT. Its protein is CAISESAEEKLFF.

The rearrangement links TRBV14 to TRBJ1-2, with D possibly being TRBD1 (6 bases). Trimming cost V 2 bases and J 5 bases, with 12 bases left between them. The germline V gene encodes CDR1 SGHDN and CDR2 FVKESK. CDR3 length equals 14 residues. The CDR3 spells CASSQNNRVYGYTF. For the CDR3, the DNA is TGTGCCAGCAGCCAAAACAACAGGGTGTATGGCTACACCTTC.

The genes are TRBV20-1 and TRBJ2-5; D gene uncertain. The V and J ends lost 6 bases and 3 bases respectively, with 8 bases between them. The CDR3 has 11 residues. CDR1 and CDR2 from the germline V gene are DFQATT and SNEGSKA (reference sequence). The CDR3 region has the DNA TGCAGTGCCGGGCCCAAAGAGACCCAGTACTTC. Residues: CSAGPKETQYF.